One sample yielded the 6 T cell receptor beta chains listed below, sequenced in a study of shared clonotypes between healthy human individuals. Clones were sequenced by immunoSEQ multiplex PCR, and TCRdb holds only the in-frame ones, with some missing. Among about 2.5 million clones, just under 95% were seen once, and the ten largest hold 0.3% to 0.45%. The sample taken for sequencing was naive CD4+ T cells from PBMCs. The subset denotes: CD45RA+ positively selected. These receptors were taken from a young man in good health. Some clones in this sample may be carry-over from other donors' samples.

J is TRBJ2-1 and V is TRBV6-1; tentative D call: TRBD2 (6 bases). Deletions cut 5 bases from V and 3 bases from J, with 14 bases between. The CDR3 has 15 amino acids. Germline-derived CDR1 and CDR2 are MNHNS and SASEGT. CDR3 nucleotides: TGTGCCAGCAGTAGTATTAGCGGATTCTACAATGAGCAGTTCTTC. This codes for CASSSISGFYNEQFF.

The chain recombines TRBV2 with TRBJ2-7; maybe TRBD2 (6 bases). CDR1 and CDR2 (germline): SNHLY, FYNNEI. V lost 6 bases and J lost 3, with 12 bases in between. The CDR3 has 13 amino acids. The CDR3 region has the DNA TGTGCCAGCAGCGGCGGGATGAACTACGAGCAGTACTTC. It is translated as CASSGGMNYEQYF.

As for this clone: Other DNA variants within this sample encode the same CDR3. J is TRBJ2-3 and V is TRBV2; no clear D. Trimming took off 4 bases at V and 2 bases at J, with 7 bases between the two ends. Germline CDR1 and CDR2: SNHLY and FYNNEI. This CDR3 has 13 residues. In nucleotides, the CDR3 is TGTGCCAGCAGTGCTCGGATCACAGATACGCAGTATTTT. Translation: CASSARITDTQYF.

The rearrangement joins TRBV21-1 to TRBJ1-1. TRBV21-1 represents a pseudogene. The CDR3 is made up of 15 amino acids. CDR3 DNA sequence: TGTGCCAGCAGCCCCCCGGGCGGTGGGAACTCTGAAGCTTTCTTT. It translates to CASSPPGGGNSEAFF.

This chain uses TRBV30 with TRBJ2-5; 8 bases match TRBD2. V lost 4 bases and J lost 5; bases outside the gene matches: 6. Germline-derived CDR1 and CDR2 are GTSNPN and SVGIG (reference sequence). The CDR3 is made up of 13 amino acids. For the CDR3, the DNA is TGTGCCTGGAAAGCGGGAGCCCTTGAGACCCAGTACTTC. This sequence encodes CAWKAGALETQYF.

The CDR3 spells CASSQGGSGYTF. DNA for the CDR3: TGTGCCAGCAGCCAAGGAGGGTCTGGCTACACCTTC. The chain joins TRBV14 to TRBJ1-2; unclear D gene. The V end was cut by 1 base, the J end by 7 bases, with 7 bases between. The CDR3 length is 12 residues. Per the germline V gene, CDR1 is SGHDN and CDR2 is FVKESK. Filled out from reference TRBV14 and TRBJ1-2, the complete variable domain reads EAGVTQFPSHSVIEKGQTVTLRCDPISGHDNLYWYRRVMGKEIKFLLHFVKESKQDESGMPNNRFLAERTGGTYSTLKVQPAELEDSGVYFCASSQGGSGYTFGSGTRLTVV.